This entry concerns a single T cell receptor (beta chain). Original handling: Researchers report that nucleated cell counts were estimated from reference gene primer amplification. Assay: immunoSEQ multiplex PCR; the TCRdb copy retains only in-frame clones and omits some. Clonal size and the V and J genes are those of that table, whereas D and trimming came from the DNA. The sample holds tens of thousands of clones, approximately 80% seen once. The sample comes from a study of blood T cell repertoires in COVID-19. Across the whole study: COVID-19 samples collected from the United States, Italy and Spain covered acute and convalescent phases. The analysed material was cDNA or gDNA that came from T cells, B-cell-depleted T cells, or PBMCs.

CDR1 and CDR2 from the germline V gene are SGHTA and FQGTGA. The CDR3 consists of 15 residues. Trimming cost V 1 base and J 7 bases; bases outside gene matches: 4. This sequence joins TRBV7-3 and TRBJ2-1; 10 bases agree with TRBD1. The sample was peripheral blood. This clonotype was sampled from a man in his 70s with acute or convalescent COVID-19. The CDR3 protein is CASSLRQGALNEQFF. In nucleotides, the CDR3 is TGTGCCAGCAGCTTAAGACAGGGGGCTCTAAATGAGCAGTTCTTC.